These 20 T cell receptor beta chains were all obtained from the same sample, sequenced in a study of blood T cells in healthy people across ages. With a J-beta primer mix and a sample-barcoded 5' primer, a second PCR ran about 7 to 11 cycles. From the 5' RACE reads, TCRdb called clonotypes with MiXCR, one entry per CDR3 protein. The data hold roughly 1,300,000 distinct CDR3 sequences, with approximately 60% observed a single time. Specimen: blood. The receptor source for this set is a man aged 18 to 29 in good health.

The chain recombines TRBV4-2 with TRBJ2-7; a possible D gene is TRBD2 (6 bases). The V and J ends lost 3 bases and 2 bases respectively, with 11 bases between them. This CDR3 is 14 amino acids long. CDR1 is LGHNA, CDR2 YNFKEQ, per germline. CDR3 amino acids: CASSQNGGPYEQYF. Here the CDR3 DNA reads TGTGCCAGCAGCCAGAATGGAGGGCCCTACGAGCAGTACTTC.

The V and J genes are TRBV15 and TRBJ2-3, with 9 bases matching TRBD2. The CDR3 extends over 17 amino acids. Losses at the gene ends were 1 base for V and 0 bases for J; bases not matched to a gene: 5. Germline values: CDR1 LNHNV, CDR2 YYDKDF (reference sequence). The CDR3 DNA reads as TGTGCCACCAGCAGAGGGATAGCGGGGGAAAGCACAGATACGCAGTATTTT. Protein product: CATSRGIAGESTDTQYF.

This clonotype was recorded once. V and J are TRBV3-1 and TRBJ2-7; 8 nucleotides align to TRBD2. Germline CDR1 and CDR2: LGHDT and YNNKEL (reference sequence). V lost 0 bases, J lost 2 bases, and 3 bases stayed unmatched. This CDR3 region has 15 residues. CDR3 protein: CASSQDALAAYEQYF. The CDR3 region has the DNA TGTGCCAGCAGCCAAGATGCACTAGCGGCCTACGAGCAGTACTTC.

V and J are TRBV29-1 and TRBJ1-1; a possible D gene is TRBD1 (5 bases). V lost 7 bases and J lost 6, with 15 bases in between. The CDR3 loop spans 12 amino acids. The V gene's germline CDR1 is SQVTM and CDR2 ANQGSEA. The CDR3: CSGATMGAEAFF. The CDR3 DNA follows: TGCAGCGGGGCGACAATGGGGGCTGAAGCTTTCTTT.

This sequence joins TRBV2 and TRBJ2-4; D remains unclear. The end of the DNA aligns better with TRBJ2-5, so the J call may be wrong. The CDR3 covers 16 residues. Germline-derived CDR1 and CDR2 are SNHLY and FYNNEI. Here the CDR3 reads CASSEFSVGVRETQYF. CDR3 sequence (DNA): TGTGCCAGCAGTGAATTTAGTGTTGGGGTTAGAGAGACCCAGTACTTC.

Turning to this clonotype: At one end the junction does not follow the germline gene, possibly because of a read error. The V call is TRBV7-2, the J call TRBJ1-1; D might be TRBD1 (5 bases). The CDR3 is made up of 14 amino acids. Germline V gene data show CDR1 as SGHTA and CDR2 as FQGNSA. CDR3 in amino acids: CASSSQGLNTGAFF. CDR3 DNA sequence: TGTGCCAGCAGCAGCCAGGGTTTGAACACTGGAGCTTTCTTT.

This clonotype occurred once. The chain uses TRBV7-9 and TRBJ2-7; D remains ambiguous. The CDR3 has 14 residues. The V gene lost 5 bases and the J gene lost 3 bases, with 14 bases spanning the gap. Germline V gene lookup returns CDR1 SEHNR and CDR2 FQNEAQ (reference sequence). CDR3 bases: TGTGCCAGCAGCAAAACAGAAGCCCACTACGAGCAGTACTTC. Protein sequence: CASSKTEAHYEQYF.

This chain connects TRBV4-2 to TRBJ1-1; D call uncertain. From germline, CDR1 is LGHNA and CDR2 YNFKEQ. The germline V and J ends were trimmed by 0 bases and 4 bases, with 12 bases remaining between them. There are 15 residues in the CDR3. The CDR3 region is CASSQDASSPTEAFF. CDR3 coding DNA: TGTGCCAGCAGCCAAGATGCCTCGTCTCCCACTGAAGCTTTCTTT.

This clonotype was seen a single time. This chain connects TRBV27 to TRBJ2-7, with D possibly called TRBD1 or TRBD2 (5 bases each). Trimming removed 1 base at V and 7 bases at J, with 17 bases between. Germline CDR1 is MNHEY and CDR2 is SMNVEV (reference sequence). The CDR3 runs to 15 residues. Written as DNA, the CDR3 is TGTGCCAGCAGTTTATATGTGACTACCGCAGGGGAGCAGTACTTC. Protein product: CASSLYVTTAGEQYF.

The chain carries TRBV30 and TRBJ2-1; unclear D gene. The CDR3 extends over 11 amino acids. Germline-derived CDR1 and CDR2 are GTSNPN and SVGIG (reference sequence). Trimming pared 1 base from V and 7 bases from J, leaving 5 bases between. CDR3 loop: CAWSEGNEQFF. Here the CDR3 DNA reads TGTGCCTGGAGTGAGGGTAATGAGCAGTTCTTC.

This clonotype has only a few counts. The rearrangement links TRBV7-2 to TRBJ2-7; the match to TRBD2 covers 14 bases. The CDR3 totals 14 residues. Germline-derived CDR1 and CDR2 are SGHTA and FQGNSA. The V segment lost 4 bases and the J segment 10 bases; nucleotides outside the gene matches: 6. The chain's CDR3 is CASSSGLAGEEQYF. The CDR3 DNA follows: TGTGCCAGCAGCTCGGGACTAGCGGGAGAGGAACAGTACTTC.

The V and J genes are TRBV27 and TRBJ1-5; 10 positions agree with TRBD1. The CDR3 runs 15 residues. Germline CDR1 reads MNHEY; CDR2 reads SMNVEV (reference sequence). Germline trimming cut 1 base from V and 4 bases from J; bases unmatched to any gene: 1. CDR3 in amino acids: CASSLWGQGNQPQHF. CDR3 coding DNA: TGTGCCAGCAGTTTATGGGGACAGGGGAATCAGCCCCAGCATTTT.

The genes are TRBV12-3 or TRBV12-4 and TRBJ2-1; 10 bases are a match to TRBD1. The junction had 5 bases not matched to a gene; V was cut back by 5 bases and J by 7 bases. There are 14 residues in the CDR3. The CDR3 DNA sequence: TGTGCCAGCAGTATCGGACAGGGGGGGAATGAGCAGTTCTTC. Amino acid sequence: CASSIGQGGNEQFF.

This clonotype has just one count. The V call is TRBV4-1, the J call TRBJ2-1; D remains unclear. Looked up from germline, CDR1 is MGHRA and CDR2 is YSYEKL. V lost 0 bases and J lost 5, with 11 bases in between. The length of the CDR3 is 15 residues. CDR3 in DNA: TGCGCCAGCAGCCAAGAAGGGAACGGTGACAATGAGCAGTTCTTC. Its protein product is CASSQEGNGDNEQFF.

This clonotype has only one observation. The germline gene is not matched at one end of the junction; a read error may be the cause. V gene TRBV5-1 combines with J gene TRBJ2-5; D is unresolved. Germline CDR1 and CDR2: SGHRS and YFSETQ. The CDR3 sequence is 13 residues long. The CDR3 loop reads CAGSDLVEETQYF. DNA for the CDR3: TGCGCCGGCAGCGATCTGGTTGAAGAGACCCAGTACTTC.

The chain combines TRBV29-1 with TRBJ2-5, with no clear D. The V gene's germline CDR1 is SQVTM and CDR2 ANQGSEA. This CDR3 comprises 12 residues. Trimming removed 4 bases at V and 5 bases at J, with 11 bases between. The CDR3 nucleotides read TGCAGCGTTGGACCAGTGACGGAGACCCAGTACTTC. Translating it yields CSVGPVTETQYF. Full variable domain (rest looked up from reference TRBV29-1 and TRBJ2-5): SAVISQKPSRDICQRGTSLTIQCQVDSQVTMMFWYRQQPGQSLTLIATANQGSEATYESGFVIDKFPISRPNLTFSTLTVSNMSPEDSSIYLCSVGPVTETQYFGPGTRLLVL.

This rearrangement joins TRBV20-1 to TRBJ1-2; D ambiguous. Germline CDR1 reads DFQATT; CDR2 reads SNEGSKA (reference sequence). The CDR3 sequence is 15 residues long. The V end was cut by 3 bases, the J end by 1 base, with 15 bases between. This chain's CDR3 is CSASPPRTLNYGYTF. CDR3 sequence (DNA): TGCAGTGCTAGCCCTCCCCGGACGCTTAACTATGGCTACACCTTC.

This clonotype was recorded many times. The J gene is TRBJ2-1, the V gene TRBV20-1; D possibly matches TRBD1 or TRBD2 (6 bases each). This CDR3 contains 18 residues. The V gene lost 0 bases and the J gene lost 10 bases, with 28 bases spanning the gap. Germline V gene data show CDR1 as DFQATT and CDR2 as SNEGSKA (reference sequence). CDR3 in amino acids: CSARDLGGYGTPWSEQFF. CDR3 DNA: TGCAGTGCTAGAGATCTCGGAGGGTATGGGACACCGTGGTCGGAGCAGTTCTTC.

The chain couples TRBV4-1 to TRBJ2-3; TRBD2 matches 9 bases. Per germline, CDR1 MGHRA and CDR2 YSYEKL. Trimming took 2 bases from V and 14 from J; bases not matched to a gene: 11. The CDR3 is 14 residues long. The CDR3 reads CASSQYEREASRYF. The DNA for the CDR3 is TGCGCCAGCAGCCAATACGAGCGGGAGGCCTCACGGTATTTT.

The V gene is TRBV20-1, the J gene TRBJ2-7, with a tentative D call TRBD1 (6 bases). CDR3 length: 13 amino acids. V shed 5 bases and J shed 6 bases, with 17 bases lying between them. Germline assignment: CDR1 DFQATT and CDR2 SNEGSKA (reference sequence). CDR3 nucleotide sequence: TGCAGTGCTTTGACAGGTTCTTGGGGCGAGCAGTACTTC. It translates to CSALTGSWGEQYF.